A single sample is the source of the 29 T cell receptor beta chains below, sequenced in a study of T-cell memory formation after mild COVID-19. Each CDR3 protein gets one entry after TCRdb re-called the 5' RACE reads with MiXCR. Altogether under 700,000 distinct CDR3 sequences are present, about 20% being singletons, with the ten largest covering 12%. What was sequenced was PBMCs or a T cell subset sorted from them (not recorded which). The receptors here all came from an adult woman who had mild COVID-19 (a few samples of this study predate the infection). Cell type and time point are not known.

This clonotype has a handful of counts. V and J are TRBV9 and TRBJ2-3; 11 positions agree with TRBD2. Germline lookup yields CDR1 SGDLS and CDR2 YYNGEE. The CDR3 loop spans 16 amino acids. J lost 2 bases, V lost 0 bases, and 2 bases had no gene match. The DNA for the CDR3 is TGTGCCAGCAGCGTAGTAGCGGGGGGGTTCACAGATACGCAGTATTTT. It encodes CASSVVAGGFTDTQYF.

The V and J genes are TRBV4-2 and TRBJ2-1; 8 bases map to TRBD2. Germline V gives CDR1 LGHNA, CDR2 YNFKEQ. This CDR3 has 16 amino acids. V shed 0 bases, J shed 2 bases, and the junction held 3 bases outside the gene matches. The CDR3: CASSQETGGTYNEQFF. The CDR3 region has the DNA TGTGCCAGCAGCCAAGAAACGGGGGGGACCTACAATGAGCAGTTCTTC.

This chain connects TRBV6-2 or TRBV6-3 to TRBJ2-1; D not certain. Looked up from germline, CDR1 is MNHEY and CDR2 is SVGEGT. Deletions cut 7 bases from V and 0 bases from J, with 10 bases between. This CDR3 has 14 amino acids. CDR3 loop: CASNPASSYNEQFF. Here the CDR3 DNA reads TGTGCCAGCAATCCAGCGAGCTCCTACAATGAGCAGTTCTTC.

The table lists this clonotype with a few counts. V and J are TRBV4-3 and TRBJ2-2, with 8 bases lining up with TRBD1. CDR1 and CDR2 from the germline V gene are LGHNA and YSLEER. The V segment lost 0 bases and the J segment 3 bases; nucleotides outside the gene matches: 12. This CDR3 has 19 amino acids. This CDR3 is CASSQDGSGGFGHTGELFF. CDR3 coding DNA: TGCGCCAGCAGCCAAGATGGGTCAGGGGGCTTCGGGCACACCGGGGAGCTGTTTTTT.

This clonotype was picked up a small number of times. This chain connects TRBV4-2 to TRBJ1-1; 7 nucleotides align to TRBD1. The V gene's germline CDR1 is LGHNA and CDR2 YNFKEQ. With 4 bases clipped from V and 7 bases from J, the junction kept 15 bases outside the gene matches. The CDR3 consists of 16 residues. The DNA for the CDR3 is TGTGCCAGCAGCCGCCGCAGCACGGACAGGCAACTTGAAGCTTTCTTT. Translating it yields CASSRRSTDRQLEAFF.

This clonotype has a count of ten or more. This rearrangement joins TRBV2 to TRBJ1-4; D is uncertain. The ends were cut back, 0 bases at V and 1 base at J, with 9 bases in the middle. CDR1 is SNHLY, CDR2 FYNNEI, per germline. CDR3 length: 16 amino acids. The CDR3 loop reads CASSEAPLGTNEKLFF. CDR3 DNA: TGTGCCAGCAGTGAAGCGCCCCTGGGAACTAATGAAAAACTGTTTTTT.

The chain couples TRBV7-2 to TRBJ2-3; the match to TRBD2 covers 15 bases. Germline CDR1 and CDR2: SGHTA and FQGNSA. This CDR3 has 20 amino acids. J gave up 4 bases and V 3 bases, and 14 bases lay outside the gene matches. The CDR3 spells CASSFTTSGTSGRPPDTQYF. DNA of the CDR3: TGTGCCAGCAGCTTCACTACGTCCGGGACTAGCGGGAGGCCCCCAGATACGCAGTATTTT.

The genes are TRBV5-4 and TRBJ1-1, with 9 bases lining up with TRBD1. The CDR3 has 14 amino acids. J lost 11 bases, V lost 3 bases, and 11 bases had no gene match. Germline V CDR1 and CDR2: SGHNT, YYREEE (reference sequence). The CDR3 is CASSSYRTGDEAFF. The DNA for the CDR3 is TGTGCCAGCAGCTCATACCGGACAGGGGACGAGGCTTTCTTT.

This chain joins TRBV7-9 and TRBJ2-1, with 8 bases that match TRBD1. Germline CDR1 SEHNR, CDR2 FQNEAQ (reference sequence). The length of the CDR3 is 16 residues. V was pared by 6 bases and J by 7 bases, with 14 bases of the junction left unmatched. CDR3: CASRPEQGVGLNEQFF. The CDR3 nucleotides are TGTGCCAGCAGACCTGAACAGGGGGTCGGGTTGAATGAGCAGTTCTTC.

This chain uses TRBV2 with TRBJ2-3, with D perhaps matching TRBD2 (5 bases). The germline V and J ends were trimmed by 5 bases and 2 bases, with 14 bases remaining between them. The germline gives CDR1 SNHLY, CDR2 FYNNEI. The CDR3 loop spans 15 amino acids. The CDR3 nucleotides read TGTGCCAGCAGTACCTCTGAGGGAAACACAGATACGCAGTATTTT. Amino acids: CASSTSEGNTDTQYF. The full variable domain, with the rest looked up from reference TRBV2 and TRBJ2-3, is EPEVTQTPSHQVTQMGQEVILRCVPISNHLYFYWYRQILGQKVEFLVSFYNNEISEKSEIFDDQFSVERPDGSNFTLKIRSTKLEDSAMYFCASSTSEGNTDTQYFGPGTRLTVL.

The chain couples TRBV20-1 to TRBJ1-6; the D is unclear. With 3 bases removed from V and 10 bases from J, the gap between germline ends came to 10 bases. The germline gives CDR1 DFQATT, CDR2 SNEGSKA (reference sequence). This CDR3 spans 12 amino acids. CDR3 DNA: TGCAGTGCTAGGCAAGTGGGATCACCCCTCCACTTT. Protein: CSARQVGSPLHF.

The CDR3 is CSVESPGGVKDTGELFF. The CDR3 bases are TGCAGCGTTGAAAGCCCAGGGGGTGTCAAAGACACCGGGGAGCTGTTTTTT. V is TRBV29-1 and J is TRBJ2-2, with 7 positions matching TRBD1. V lost 2 bases, J lost 3 bases, and 12 bases stayed unmatched. Germline V gene data show CDR1 as SQVTM and CDR2 as ANQGSEA. This CDR3 contains 17 residues.

The rearrangement links TRBV5-4 to TRBJ1-6, with D hard to call. The germline V and J ends were trimmed by 0 bases and 9 bases, with 10 bases remaining between them. Per germline, CDR1 SGHNT and CDR2 YYREEE (reference sequence). The CDR3 length is 14 residues. The CDR3 region is CASSLVGVSSPLHF. CDR3 DNA: TGTGCCAGCAGCTTGGTAGGAGTTAGTTCACCCCTCCACTTT.

The V and J genes are TRBV24-1 and TRBJ2-3, with D perhaps given as TRBD1 or TRBD2 (5 bases each). Trimming shortened V by 2 bases and J by 0 bases, and 11 bases separated the two germline ends. This CDR3 region has 16 residues. The germline CDR1 and CDR2 sequences are KGHDR and SFDVKD. The CDR3 DNA follows: TGTGCCACCAGTGATTCCAGGGACCCTAGCACAGATACGCAGTATTTT. Amino acid sequence: CATSDSRDPSTDTQYF.

In this sample, this clonotype turned up a few times. The chain links TRBV6-5 to TRBJ1-5, with D unresolved. CDR1 MNHEY and CDR2 SVGAGI come from the germline V gene. The germline V and J ends were trimmed by 6 bases and 4 bases, with 10 bases remaining between them. The CDR3 length is 13 residues. The CDR3 sequence: CASRPGMNQPQHF. The CDR3 DNA reads as TGTGCCAGCAGGCCCGGGATGAATCAGCCCCAGCATTTT.

This clonotype turned up a few times. The chain recombines TRBV7-9 with TRBJ2-1; maybe TRBD2 (5 bases). The CDR3 runs to 16 residues. Germline assignment: CDR1 SEHNR and CDR2 FQNEAQ (reference sequence). Between the trimmed V and J ends, which lost 6 bases and 0 bases, there was a span of 15 bases. CDR3 sequence reads: CASSSTTASSYNEQFF. The CDR3 region has the DNA TGTGCCAGCAGTTCGACTACAGCGAGCTCCTACAATGAGCAGTTCTTC.

This chain connects TRBV24-1 to TRBJ2-5, with TRBD1 matching 7 bases. Looked up from germline, CDR1 is KGHDR and CDR2 is SFDVKD. The ends lost 2 bases at V and 1 base at J; junction bases unmatched: 3. The CDR3 is made up of 15 amino acids. The CDR3 spells CATSDYRDSQETQYF. As DNA, the CDR3 is TGTGCCACCAGTGATTACCGGGACAGCCAAGAGACCCAGTACTTC.

This chain uses TRBV29-1 with TRBJ2-5; no definite D call. Germline V gene data show CDR1 as SQVTM and CDR2 as ANQGSEA. The germline V and J ends were trimmed by 6 bases and 9 bases, with 14 bases remaining between them. The CDR3 contains 11 residues. The CDR3 region has the DNA TGCAGCGTCTCCTCCGTCTGGTCCCAGTACTTC. Protein: CSVSSVWSQYF.

This clonotype was counted a few times. The chain recombines TRBV24-1 with TRBJ2-1, with D uncertain. Between the trimmed V and J ends, which lost 3 bases and 5 bases, there was a span of 7 bases. The CDR3 consists of 13 residues. The germline V gene has CDR1 KGHDR and CDR2 SFDVKD. CDR3 coding DNA: TGTGCCACCAGTGATCCCATTAACAATGAGCAGTTCTTC. As protein: CATSDPINNEQFF.

The V and J genes are TRBV7-3 and TRBJ1-5; the match to TRBD1 covers 9 bases. The CDR3 has 17 amino acids. Germline CDR1 and CDR2: SGHTA and FQGTGA. V lost 5 bases, J lost 0 bases, and 8 bases stayed unmatched. CDR3 protein: CASSPGQGWHSNQPQHF. Here the CDR3 DNA reads TGTGCCAGCAGCCCCGGACAGGGGTGGCATAGCAATCAGCCCCAGCATTTT.

The CDR3 DNA follows: TGTGCCAGCAGCTTTAGCGGGACTACGGAAAAACTGTTTTTT. Protein product: CASSFSGTTEKLFF. J is TRBJ1-4 and V is TRBV7-9, with D possibly matching TRBD1 (5 bases). This CDR3 region has 14 residues. Germline values: CDR1 SEHNR, CDR2 FQNEAQ (reference sequence). V was shortened by 3 bases and J by 8 bases, with 13 bases between the two germline ends.

The chain links TRBV7-2 to TRBJ2-2; D ambiguous. Trimming shortened V by 5 bases and J by 3 bases, and 16 bases separated the two germline ends. This CDR3 comprises 16 residues. Germline V gene data show CDR1 as SGHTA and CDR2 as FQGNSA. In DNA form, the CDR3 reads TGTGCCAGCAGCCGCCCCCCAATGGGATACACCGGGGAGCTGTTTTTT. Its protein is CASSRPPMGYTGELFF.

This clonotype was seen a handful of times. The CDR3 DNA sequence: TGTGCCAGCAGCTTAGCGGCAACCGCGAACTGGCAGTACTTC. Protein sequence: CASSLAATANWQYF. The V call is TRBV13, the J call TRBJ2-7; D not certain. V was clipped by 1 base and J by 9 bases, with 16 bases between them. The germline V gene encodes CDR1 PRHDT and CDR2 FYEKMQ (reference sequence). The CDR3 runs 14 residues.

The chain couples TRBV30 to TRBJ2-1; 8 bases align to TRBD2. The V gene end was trimmed by 2 bases and the J gene end by 5 bases; junction bases not matched to a gene: 2. The CDR3 loop spans 13 amino acids. Germline loops: CDR1 GTSNPN, CDR2 SVGIG (reference sequence). The DNA of the CDR3 is TGTGCCTGGAGTCTAGCGGGCGACAATGAGCAGTTCTTC. Amino acid sequence: CAWSLAGDNEQFF.

This clonotype occurred many times. The gene calls are TRBV7-6 and TRBJ1-2; weak D call: TRBD1 (5 bases). Germline CDR1 reads SGHVS; CDR2 reads FNYEAQ. The CDR3 has 13 residues. Trimming cost V 4 bases and J 5 bases, with 11 bases left between them. The CDR3 sequence: CASSSGTQYGYTF. The CDR3 bases are TGTGCCAGCAGCTCAGGGACCCAGTATGGCTACACCTTC.

This clonotype was detected a few times. This rearrangement joins TRBV7-9 to TRBJ1-1; possible D gene TRBD1, 5 bases. Trimming cost V 2 bases and J 0 bases, with 7 bases left between them. Germline V CDR1 and CDR2: SEHNR, FQNEAQ (reference sequence). This CDR3 is 14 amino acids long. The CDR3 protein is CASSLMGVNTEAFF. CDR3 coding DNA: TGTGCCAGCAGCTTAATGGGGGTGAACACTGAAGCTTTCTTT.

The genes are TRBV27 and TRBJ1-2; tentatively, D is TRBD1 (6 bases). CDR1 and CDR2 (germline): MNHEY, SMNVEV (reference sequence). The CDR3 is 14 residues long. Deletions cut 6 bases from V and 4 bases from J, with 15 bases between. The chain's CDR3 is CASRGSVTGYGYTF. The CDR3 nucleotides read TGTGCCAGCAGGGGATCCGTGACAGGCTATGGCTACACCTTC.

This clonotype has a count of ten or more. The rearrangement links TRBV5-1 to TRBJ2-2, with 8 bases fitting TRBD1. There are 15 residues in the CDR3. Trimming cost V 5 bases and J 4 bases; bases outside gene matches: 7. Germline-derived CDR1 and CDR2 are SGHRS and YFSETQ. The CDR3 DNA follows: TGCGCCAGCAGACCCCAGGGGGCACGCACCGGGGAGCTGTTTTTT. Its protein product is CASRPQGARTGELFF.

The gene calls are TRBV5-1 and TRBJ1-4; D is possibly TRBD1 (6 bases). The CDR3 contains 18 residues. Trimming cost V 4 bases and J 8 bases, with 27 bases left between them. Germline-derived CDR1 and CDR2 are SGHRS and YFSETQ. CDR3 bases: TGCGCCAGCAGCCAAAGGCTAGCTTGGACCAGGGGAGGGGAAAAACTGTTTTTT. Translation: CASSQRLAWTRGGEKLFF.